A single sample gave rise to the 31 T cell receptor beta chains below, sequenced in a study of shared clonotypes between healthy human individuals. TCRdb keeps only in-frame clones here, not all; method: immunoSEQ multiplex PCR. The repertoire holds around 610,000 clones, with roughly 95% as singletons. The naive CD8 population came from CD45RO-negative cells selected for CCR7, without terminally differentiated effector memory CD45RA+ cells. The source material was naive CD8+ T cells sorted from blood. These receptors were collected from a woman in her thirties in good health.

With respect to this clone: The conserved final phenylalanine or tryptophan is absent from the CDR3, which likely points to a read error. No DNA is shown, since the ends of the CDR3 on it are uncertain; the CDR3 is the one TCRdb lists. V gene TRBV9 combines with J gene TRBJ2-7; the table's D gene call, TRBD2, was not cross checked with the DNA. The CDR3 region is 12 residues in length, termini included. The germline V gene has CDR1 SGDLS and CDR2 YYNGEE. The chain's CDR3 is CASSVEGPAGAR.

The V gene is TRBV5-4, the J gene TRBJ2-1; D unclear. V was trimmed by 0 bases and J by 9 bases, leaving 10 bases between them. Germline assignment: CDR1 SGHNT and CDR2 YYREEE (reference sequence). This CDR3 has 13 amino acids. The CDR3 reads CASSLAVTAEQFF. CDR3 bases: TGTGCCAGCAGCTTGGCCGTGACGGCTGAGCAGTTCTTC.

With regard to this clone: Other DNA sequences of this sample code for an identical CDR3. J is TRBJ2-7 and V is TRBV5-6; TRBD2 matches 10 bases. The V gene end was trimmed by 4 bases and the J gene end by 0 bases; junction bases not matched to a gene: 1. Germline V gene data show CDR1 as SGHDT and CDR2 as YYEEEE. The CDR3 contains 14 residues. The CDR3 DNA reads TGTGCCAGCAGCCCTAGCGGGGGCTCCTACGAGCAGTACTTC. Translating gives CASSPSGGSYEQYF.

The rearrangement links TRBV13 to TRBJ2-7, with D possibly being TRBD2 (6 bases). The germline gives CDR1 PRHDT, CDR2 FYEKMQ (reference sequence). V shed 5 bases and J shed 1 base, with 21 bases lying between them. This CDR3 comprises 17 residues. CDR3 in amino acids: CASSPDPGSSGSYEQYF. The CDR3 DNA sequence: TGTGCCAGCAGCCCGGACCCGGGGAGTAGCGGATCCTACGAGCAGTACTTC.

As concerns this clone: The same CDR3 can be traced to other DNA sequences in this sample. The rearrangement uses TRBV7-3 and TRBJ2-3; 7 nucleotides match TRBD2. From germline, CDR1 is SGHTA and CDR2 FQGTGA. J lost 0 bases, V lost 0 bases, and 0 bases had no gene match. The CDR3 covers 15 residues. The CDR3: CASSLTGGSTDTQYF. The CDR3 nucleotides are TGTGCCAGCAGCTTAACGGGGGGGAGCACAGATACGCAGTATTTT.

CDR3 region: CASSNGETQYF. CDR3 DNA sequence: TGTGCCAGTAGTAACGGGGAGACCCAGTACTTC. The gene calls are TRBV19 and TRBJ2-5; unclear D gene. The CDR3 is made up of 11 amino acids. Per germline, CDR1 LNHDA and CDR2 SQIVND (reference sequence). V lost 4 bases and J lost 5, with 5 bases in between.

CDR3 DNA sequence: TGCGCCAGCAGCCAGTTCGGGACCGAGTACTCTGGAAACACCATATATTTT. Protein product: CASSQFGTEYSGNTIYF. The genes are TRBV4-1 and TRBJ1-3; possibly TRBD1 for D (5 bases). Trimming took off 3 bases at V and 0 bases at J, with 15 bases between the two ends. Germline values: CDR1 MGHRA, CDR2 YSYEKL. This CDR3 has 17 residues.

This clone occurred once. The V and J genes are TRBV28 and TRBJ1-2; 7 bases match TRBD1. J lost 6 bases, V lost 5 bases, and 6 bases had no gene match. The germline V gene has CDR1 MDHEN and CDR2 SYDVKM. This CDR3 region has 13 residues. The CDR3 DNA sequence: TGTGCCAGCAGTCCTAGACAGGGCCATGGCTACACCTTC. Translated: CASSPRQGHGYTF.

CDR3 protein: CASSEAGQRNEQFF. DNA for the CDR3: TGTGCCAGCAGTGAGGCCGGACAGAGGAATGAGCAGTTCTTC. The chain uses TRBV6-1 and TRBJ2-1, with D possibly TRBD1 on 6 matching bases. Germline assignment: CDR1 MNHNS and CDR2 SASEGT. Trimming shortened V by 3 bases and J by 7 bases, and 13 bases separated the two germline ends. This CDR3 has 14 residues.

This chain connects TRBV15 to TRBJ2-1; the D gene is possibly TRBD1 (5 bases). Germline V gene sequence: CDR1 LNHNV, CDR2 YYDKDF (reference sequence). Trimming pared 5 bases from V and 4 bases from J, leaving 12 bases between. This CDR3 contains 14 residues. The CDR3 is CATSGTGNYNEQFF. In nucleotides, the CDR3 is TGTGCCACCAGCGGCACAGGTAATTACAATGAGCAGTTCTTC. The variable domain in full, with the rest retrieved from reference TRBV15 and TRBJ2-1, is DAMVIQNPRYQVTQFGKPVTLSCSQTLNHNVMYWYQQKSSQAPKLLFHYYDKDFNNEADTPDNFQSRRPNTSFCFLDIRSPGLGDTAMYLCATSGTGNYNEQFFGPGTRLTVL.

This clone was seen once. The chain combines TRBV27 with TRBJ1-2, with TRBD1 matching 9 bases. This CDR3 has 17 amino acids. CDR1 and CDR2 (germline): MNHEY, SMNVEV (reference sequence). The trim removed 4 bases at V and 8 bases at J, leaving 17 bases unmatched. DNA for the CDR3: TGTGCCAGCAGTTCTTTATCCGGGACAGGGAGTCTGAGAGGCTACACCTTC. It codes for CASSSLSGTGSLRGYTF.

The chain links TRBV5-4 to TRBJ2-1, with D uncertain. The V gene lost 10 bases and the J gene lost 8 bases, with 22 bases spanning the gap. The CDR3 spans 14 residues. Germline V gene data show CDR1 as SGHNT and CDR2 as YYREEE (reference sequence). The CDR3, as DNA: TGTGCCGTCCCGACTCATCGGGTTTGGGATGAGCAGTTCTTC. Translating it yields CAVPTHRVWDEQFF.

This clone was counted once. The CDR3 spells CASSTGQRTGGNQPQHF. The CDR3 coding sequence is TGTGCCAGCAGCACCGGCCAACGTACAGGGGGAAATCAGCCCCAGCATTTT. The rearrangement joins TRBV7-8 to TRBJ1-5; TRBD1 matches at 8 bases. The CDR3 has 17 residues. Unmatched junction bases numbered 13, after V lost 5 bases and J lost 4 bases. Germline V CDR1 and CDR2: SGHVS, FQNEAQ.

The genes are TRBV19 and TRBJ2-5; 14 positions match TRBD2. Germline-derived CDR1 and CDR2 are LNHDA and SQIVND (reference sequence). The trim removed 1 base at V and 5 bases at J, leaving 9 bases unmatched. This CDR3 comprises 18 residues. CDR3 coding DNA: TGTGCCAGTAGTATAGTTTTTGGACTAGCGGGAGGTCTGGAGACCCAGTACTTC. Translated: CASSIVFGLAGGLETQYF.

The V and J genes are TRBV6-1 and TRBJ2-5, with D possibly being TRBD2 (6 bases). The CDR3 sequence is 16 residues long. Germline values: CDR1 MNHNS, CDR2 SASEGT. The V gene lost 0 bases and the J gene lost 3 bases, with 14 bases spanning the gap. For the CDR3, the DNA is TGTGCCAGCAGTGAAGCGCCCCGGGGGAGAAAAGAGACCCAGTACTTC. It specifies CASSEAPRGRKETQYF.

V usage is TRBV11-2 and J usage is TRBJ2-7; TRBD1 is a possible D gene (5 bases). V was shortened by 8 bases and J by 2 bases, with 13 bases between the two germline ends. From germline, CDR1 is SGHAT and CDR2 FQNNGV. The CDR3 has 13 amino acids. CDR3 sequence reads: CASEGQKTYEQYF. The CDR3 nucleotides read TGTGCCAGCGAAGGACAAAAGACCTACGAGCAGTACTTC. Based on the CDR3 plus reference TRBV11-2 and TRBJ2-7, the full variable domain is EAGVAQSPRYKIIEKRQSVAFWCNPISGHATLYWYQQILGQGPKLLIQFQNNGVVDDSQLPKDRFSAERLKGVDSTLKIQPAKLEDSAVYLCASEGQKTYEQYFGPGTRLTVT.

The genes are TRBV7-9 and TRBJ2-1; TRBD2 aligns across 7 bases. The V and J ends lost 4 bases and 7 bases, in that order; junction bases with no gene match: 1. Germline V gene data show CDR1 as SEHNR and CDR2 as FQNEAQ (reference sequence). The CDR3 totals 12 residues. The CDR3 bases are TGTGCCAGCAGCTGGACTAGTAATGAGCAGTTCTTC. As protein: CASSWTSNEQFF.

This CDR3 is CSARQISEQYF. The DNA of the CDR3 is TGCAGTGCTAGACAGATATCCGAGCAGTACTTC. The chain is built from TRBV20-1 and TRBJ2-7; D is unclear. CDR1 and CDR2 (germline): DFQATT, SNEGSKA (reference sequence). The CDR3 is 11 residues long. With 2 bases removed from V and 6 bases from J, the gap between germline ends came to 8 bases.

The V gene is TRBV5-6, the J gene TRBJ1-1; the D gene is possibly TRBD1 (5 bases). Looked up from germline, CDR1 is SGHDT and CDR2 is YYEEEE. The CDR3 runs to 13 residues. V was cut by 6 bases and J by 6 bases, with 15 bases left in between. CDR3 region: CASTGGGFPEAFF. The CDR3, as DNA: TGTGCCAGCACCGGCGGGGGGTTTCCTGAAGCTTTCTTT. The variable domain in full, completed from reference TRBV5-6 and TRBJ1-1, reads DAGVTQSPTHLIKTRGQQVTLRCSPKSGHDTVSWYQQALGQGPQFIFQYYEEEERQRGNFPDRFSGHQFPNYSSELNVNALLLGDSALYLCASTGGGFPEAFFGQGTRLTVV.

Concerning this clone itself: The sample has other DNA sequences that encode this CDR3 too. The chain links TRBV5-6 to TRBJ2-7, with D hard to call. V lost 0 bases, J lost 4 bases, and 2 bases lay in between. The CDR3 is 11 residues long. CDR1 and CDR2 (germline): SGHDT, YYEEEE. DNA of the CDR3: TGTGCCAGCAGCTTGGGTTACGAGCAGTACTTC. Its protein is CASSLGYEQYF.

This clone was recorded only once. V and J are TRBV29-1 and TRBJ2-7; D perhaps matches TRBD2 (5 bases). V was trimmed by 1 base and J by 3 bases, leaving 10 bases between them. CDR1 is SQVTM and CDR2 is ANQGSEA in the germline V gene. The length of the CDR3 is 13 residues. The CDR3, as DNA: TGCAGCGTTGAAGGTCGACGGGGCTACGAGCAGTACTTC. Its translation is CSVEGRRGYEQYF.

The chain combines TRBV4-1 with TRBJ2-7; possible D gene TRBD1, 6 bases. Trimming removed 0 bases at V and 5 bases at J, with 17 bases between. The CDR3 contains 16 residues. Germline CDR1 is MGHRA and CDR2 is YSYEKL. The CDR3 coding sequence is TGCGCCAGCAGCCAAGACCAGGGGACCAGTAACCACGAGCAGTACTTC. It specifies CASSQDQGTSNHEQYF.

The rearrangement links TRBV9 to TRBJ2-3, with D maybe TRBD2 (6 bases). CDR1 and CDR2 (germline): SGDLS, YYNGEE. The CDR3 runs to 15 residues. V shed 4 bases and J shed 0 bases, with 12 bases lying between them. The CDR3 DNA follows: TGTGCCAGCAGCCCCGGGACTTCTAGCACAGATACGCAGTATTTT. Amino acids: CASSPGTSSTDTQYF.

This chain uses TRBV28 with TRBJ2-7, with a weak D call TRBD1 (5 bases). The ends were cut back, 1 base at V and 6 bases at J, with 13 bases in the middle. The CDR3 contains 14 residues. The germline CDR1 and CDR2 sequences are MDHEN and SYDVKM. This chain's CDR3 is CASSLSSGASEQYF. In DNA form, the CDR3 reads TGTGCCAGCAGTTTATCGTCTGGGGCAAGCGAGCAGTACTTC.

The chain carries TRBV2 and TRBJ2-1; 8 bases map to TRBD1. Germline CDR1 SNHLY, CDR2 FYNNEI. This CDR3 has 16 residues. V was clipped by 9 bases and J by 5 bases; unmatched bases: 15. The CDR3 nucleotides read TGTGCCAGTTTTTTATCAGGGGGCCGGGCGCACAATGAGCAGTTCTTC. Amino acids: CASFLSGGRAHNEQFF.

The J gene is TRBJ2-7, the V gene TRBV27, with a possible D match to TRBD2 (6 bases). Per germline, CDR1 MNHEY and CDR2 SMNVEV (reference sequence). Trimming shortened V by 7 bases and J by 4 bases, and 14 bases separated the two germline ends. This CDR3 has 13 residues. The CDR3 sequence: CASKYGSGYEQYF. CDR3 in DNA: TGTGCCAGCAAATACGGGAGTGGTTACGAGCAGTACTTC.

Only one count was recorded for this clone. J is TRBJ2-1 and V is TRBV5-6, with 9 bases aligning to TRBD2. CDR1 and CDR2 (germline): SGHDT, YYEEEE. The CDR3 spans 16 residues. The V gene end was trimmed by 0 bases and the J gene end by 6 bases; junction bases not matched to a gene: 7. The DNA for the CDR3 is TGTGCCAGCAGCTTGGGTCATGCGGGAGGGCCCAATGAGCAGTTCTTC. This translates into CASSLGHAGGPNEQFF.

The gene calls are TRBV4-1 and TRBJ1-5; D gene uncertain. The germline V and J ends were trimmed by 0 bases and 5 bases, with 14 bases remaining between them. Germline V lookup: CDR1 MGHRA, CDR2 YSYEKL. This CDR3 is built from 16 residues. This CDR3 reads CASSQETIGPDQPQHF. CDR3 nucleotide sequence: TGCGCCAGCAGCCAAGAAACAATCGGTCCGGATCAGCCCCAGCATTTT.

This sequence joins TRBV5-1 and TRBJ2-3; TRBD1 might be the D (5 bases). CDR1 is SGHRS and CDR2 is YFSETQ in the germline V gene. Trimming took 0 bases from V and 6 from J, leaving 17 bases between them. The CDR3 is made up of 16 amino acids. The CDR3 DNA reads as TGCGCCAGCAGCTTGGCATTCGACGCAAAGGGGGATACGCAGTATTTT. Translating gives CASSLAFDAKGDTQYF.

Worth noting for this clone: Other DNA sequences in the sample encode the same CDR3. The chain carries TRBV7-9 and TRBJ1-1; D is possibly TRBD1 (5 bases). The germline V and J ends were trimmed by 5 bases and 5 bases, with 9 bases remaining between them. The CDR3 covers 12 residues. The germline gives CDR1 SEHNR, CDR2 FQNEAQ (reference sequence). The CDR3 region is CASSPGGTEAFF. In DNA, the CDR3 is TGTGCCAGCAGCCCGGGGGGGACTGAAGCTTTCTTT.

The rearrangement links TRBV29-1 to TRBJ1-2, with D unclear. Trimming pared 1 base from V and 6 bases from J, leaving 9 bases between. The germline CDR1 and CDR2 sequences are SQVTM and ANQGSEA. This CDR3 contains 12 residues. In nucleotides, the CDR3 is TGCAGCGTTGAAGGGCAGGCTCATGGCTACACCTTC. This sequence encodes CSVEGQAHGYTF.